Sequencing of this T cell receptor beta chain was carried out in a study of blood T cell repertoires in COVID-19. Across the whole study: Samples representing acute and convalescent COVID-19 were sourced from the United States, Italy and Spain. PBMCs, B-cell-depleted T cells, or T cells provided the cDNA or gDNA that made up the material.

The V gene's germline CDR1 is SGHAT and CDR2 FQNNGV. Between the trimmed V and J ends, which lost 5 bases and 5 bases, there was a span of 12 bases. The CDR3 totals 13 residues. Data came from immunoSEQ multiplex PCR; TCRdb stores just in-frame clones and leaves some out. The data contain a few hundred thousand clones, roughly 90% of them singletons. Input material: peripheral blood. The TCR comes from a woman aged 30 to 39 with COVID-19, enrolled during active disease. This chain links TRBV11-2 with TRBJ1-2; no definite D call. The CDR3 spells CASSPGFSYGYTF. CDR3 DNA sequence: TGTGCCAGCAGCCCCGGGTTTTCGTATGGCTACACCTTC. The complete variable domain, with remaining parts taken from reference TRBV11-2 and TRBJ1-2, reads EAGVAQSPRYKIIEKRQSVAFWCNPISGHATLYWYQQILGQGPKLLIQFQNNGVVDDSQLPKDRFSAERLKGVDSTLKIQPAKLEDSAVYLCASSPGFSYGYTFGSGTRLTVV.